This entry lists 26 T cell receptor beta chains sequenced from one sample in a study of human T cells and chemical hapten exposure. In TCRdb, the RACE reads were re-called with MiXCR into one record per CDR3 protein. The sample holds about 80,000 distinct CDR3 sequences; 8.5% to 10% are singletons and the top ten take 1.7%. Time point reported: healthy volunteer bleed at 6 weeks. Whole blood that had not been fractionated was the source of extracted total RNA. The material sequenced was whole blood. The receptor set was obtained from a female donor in good health. Some clones in this sample may be carry-over from other donors' samples.

This clonotype appeared a few times. This chain links TRBV24-1 with TRBJ2-2, with D unclear. CDR3 length: 13 residues. Germline V gives CDR1 KGHDR, CDR2 SFDVKD. The V end was cut by 7 bases, the J end by 2 bases, with 7 bases between. The CDR3 DNA sequence: TGTGCCACCAGGACGCCTAACACCGGGGAGCTGTTTTTT. This translates into CATRTPNTGELFF.

CDR3 bases: TGTGCCAGCAGCCTAGGGACAACCAGATACGATGAGCAGTTCTTC. Translating gives CASSLGTTRYDEQFF. This chain joins TRBV14 and TRBJ2-1; a possible D gene is TRBD1 (6 bases). Trimming cost V 4 bases and J 8 bases, with 18 bases left between them. In germline, CDR1 is SGHDN, CDR2 FVKESK. The CDR3 is 15 residues long.

This clonotype was picked up many times. V and J are TRBV28 and TRBJ1-1, with unresolved D. The V and J ends lost 5 bases and 5 bases respectively, with 15 bases between them. The CDR3 has 14 amino acids. The germline CDR1 and CDR2 sequences are MDHEN and SYDVKM. Written as DNA, the CDR3 is TGTGCCAGCAGTCTATCATGGGGAGGGACTGAAGCTTTCTTT. It encodes CASSLSWGGTEAFF.

This clonotype was recorded many times. The J gene is TRBJ1-2, the V gene TRBV6-2 or TRBV6-3; D remains unclear. V gave up 4 bases and J gave up 2 bases, with 17 bases separating them. Germline V gene data show CDR1 as MNHEY and CDR2 as SVGEGT. The CDR3 totals 16 residues. The CDR3 region is CASSLGPGELNYGYTF. CDR3 DNA sequence: TGTGCCAGCAGTTTGGGCCCCGGGGAGTTGAACTATGGCTACACCTTC.

This clonotype was observed a handful of times. The chain is built from TRBV2 and TRBJ1-5; 7 bases line up with TRBD1. Germline values: CDR1 SNHLY, CDR2 FYNNEI. This CDR3 spans 17 amino acids. V shed 6 bases and J 2 bases; nucleotides not matched to a gene: 13. The CDR3 DNA reads TGTGCCAGCAGAGCTACGACAGGGTCACTCGGCAATCAGCCCCAGCATTTT. Protein: CASRATTGSLGNQPQHF.

The V and J genes are TRBV29-1 and TRBJ1-1; a possible D gene is TRBD1 (5 bases). The CDR3 extends over 13 amino acids. Germline V CDR1 and CDR2: SQVTM, ANQGSEA. V lost 5 bases and J 4 bases, leaving 14 bases between the germline ends. CDR3 DNA: TGCAGCGTTAGGGGTGGACGTGGCACTGAAGCTTTCTTT. It translates to CSVRGGRGTEAFF.

Only a few counts were recorded for this clonotype. The chain is built from TRBV20-1 and TRBJ1-5; 8 bases match TRBD1. Unmatched junction bases numbered 7, after V lost 0 bases and J lost 0 bases. The CDR3 contains 17 residues. Per the germline V gene, CDR1 is DFQATT and CDR2 is SNEGSKA (reference sequence). This CDR3 is CSARDPRTGYSNQPQHF. The CDR3 DNA is TGCAGTGCTAGAGATCCCAGGACAGGGTATAGCAATCAGCCCCAGCATTTT.

This clonotype was observed many times. The genes are TRBV27 and TRBJ2-7, with D possibly TRBD1 on 6 matching bases. This CDR3 spans 14 amino acids. Looked up from germline, CDR1 is MNHEY and CDR2 is SMNVEV (reference sequence). Trimming removed 5 bases from V and 5 bases from J, with 16 bases in between. DNA of the CDR3: TGTGCCAGCAGTATAACCGGGACAAGCCACGAGCAGTACTTC. Translation: CASSITGTSHEQYF.

The chain recombines TRBV14 with TRBJ1-2; no firm D call. V lost 7 bases and J lost 13, with 22 bases in between. CDR3 size: 13 residues. The germline gives CDR1 SGHDN, CDR2 FVKESK. The CDR3 sequence: CASNPSRELPPTF. CDR3 DNA sequence: TGTGCCAGCAACCCAAGTCGCGAGCTACCCCCCACCTTC.

This clonotype has at least ten counts. The CDR3 spells CASSLEGVRDTQYF. CDR3 DNA sequence: TGCGCCAGCAGCTTGGAAGGAGTTCGAGATACGCAGTATTTT. V and J are TRBV5-1 and TRBJ2-3; D not certain. Trimming cost V 0 bases and J 5 bases, with 10 bases left between them. CDR1 SGHRS and CDR2 YFSETQ come from the germline V gene. The CDR3 sequence is 14 residues long.

This clonotype was seen only a few times. The V call is TRBV2, the J call TRBJ2-3; D gene uncertain. V was pared by 7 bases and J by 0 bases, with 11 bases between. This CDR3 is built from 14 residues. The germline CDR1 and CDR2 sequences are SNHLY and FYNNEI. The CDR3 is CASTPEYSTDTQYF. CDR3 nucleotides: TGTGCCAGCACCCCAGAATACAGCACAGATACGCAGTATTTT.

The rearrangement links TRBV5-4 to TRBJ2-5; no reliable D call. Per germline, CDR1 SGHNT and CDR2 YYREEE (reference sequence). Trimming pared 4 bases from V and 4 bases from J, leaving 11 bases between. The length of the CDR3 is 13 residues. The CDR3 is CASSNGHGETQYF. The CDR3 bases are TGTGCCAGCAGCAACGGGCACGGAGAGACCCAGTACTTC.

This clonotype has ten or more counts. This chain uses TRBV7-2 with TRBJ1-1; D remains unclear. Trimming stripped 3 bases from V and 3 bases from J, with 8 bases between. The germline CDR1 and CDR2 sequences are SGHTA and FQGNSA. The CDR3 runs 13 residues. The CDR3 here is CASSFFRDTEAFF. DNA of the CDR3: TGTGCCAGCAGCTTCTTCCGGGACACTGAAGCTTTCTTT.

V usage is TRBV10-3 and J usage is TRBJ2-7; the D is unclear. Germline loops: CDR1 ENHRY, CDR2 SYGVKD. V was clipped by 2 bases and J by 3 bases, with 2 bases between them. This CDR3 region has 11 residues. The CDR3 sequence is CAISELYEQYF. The CDR3 region has the DNA TGTGCCATCAGTGAGCTCTACGAGCAGTACTTC.

The chain carries TRBV9 and TRBJ2-3, with 13 bases aligning to TRBD2. Germline trimming cut 0 bases from V and 2 bases from J; bases unmatched to any gene: 3. The germline CDR1 and CDR2 sequences are SGDLS and YYNGEE. CDR3 size: 17 residues. The DNA for the CDR3 is TGTGCCAGCAGCGTAGCTACTAGCGGGGGGGCCACAGATACGCAGTATTTT. This encodes CASSVATSGGATDTQYF.

The chain employs TRBV5-5 and TRBJ2-7; D gene ambiguous. The germline V and J ends were trimmed by 0 bases and 2 bases, with 6 bases remaining between them. The CDR3 runs to 13 residues. Germline CDR1 and CDR2: SGHKS and YYEKEE (reference sequence). CDR3 bases: TGTGCCAGCAGCTTGGTGAGCCCCTACGAGCAGTACTTC. This sequence encodes CASSLVSPYEQYF.

This clonotype was seen repeatedly, ten times or more. V usage is TRBV7-3 and J usage is TRBJ2-5, with D possibly TRBD1 on 5 matching bases. The CDR3 is 13 residues long. Germline V gene data show CDR1 as SGHTA and CDR2 as FQGTGA. V lost 4 bases and J lost 3, with 9 bases in between. CDR3 sequence (DNA): TGTGCCAGCAGCTCAACAGGAGAAGAGACCCAGTACTTC. Its protein product is CASSSTGEETQYF.

The chain is built from TRBV4-2 and TRBJ1-5; D unresolved. The germline CDR1 and CDR2 sequences are LGHNA and YNFKEQ. CDR3 length: 14 amino acids. With 1 base removed from V and 0 bases from J, the gap between germline ends came to 4 bases. This chain's CDR3 is CASSQGNSNQPQHF. The CDR3 DNA follows: TGTGCCAGCAGCCAAGGGAATAGCAATCAGCCCCAGCATTTT.

V gene TRBV2 combines with J gene TRBJ2-3, with D hard to call. Trimming took 5 bases from V and 3 from J, leaving 12 bases between them. Germline V gene lookup returns CDR1 SNHLY and CDR2 FYNNEI. This CDR3 is 14 amino acids long. DNA for the CDR3: TGTGCCAGCAGTTCTTTCAGCCGGACAGATACGCAGTATTTT. Its translation is CASSSFSRTDTQYF.

This clonotype came up many times. This rearrangement joins TRBV9 to TRBJ2-7; 7 bases fit TRBD1. This CDR3 contains 16 residues. Germline CDR1 is SGDLS and CDR2 is YYNGEE. The ends lost 3 bases at V and 1 base at J; junction bases unmatched: 10. The CDR3 sequence is CASSAGGNAISYEQYF. The DNA for the CDR3 is TGTGCCAGCAGCGCAGGGGGAAACGCGATATCCTACGAGCAGTACTTC. Full variable domain (outside the CDR3, taken from reference TRBV9 and TRBJ2-7): DSGVTQTPKHLITATGQRVTLRCSPRSGDLSVYWYQQSLDQGLQFLIQYYNGEERAKGNILERFSAQQFPDLHSELNLSSLELGDSALYFCASSAGGNAISYEQYFGPGTRLTVT.

This clonotype occurred many times. The chain combines TRBV6-2 or TRBV6-3 with TRBJ2-7; a possible D gene is TRBD1 (8 bases). CDR1 is MNHEY, CDR2 SVGEGT, per germline. The CDR3 length is 15 residues. Trimming removed 8 bases from V and 2 bases from J, with 19 bases in between. CDR3 sequence: CASGQGGLRAYEQYF. CDR3 nucleotide sequence: TGTGCCAGCGGACAGGGAGGGCTAAGGGCCTACGAGCAGTACTTC.

The rearrangement joins TRBV6-1 to TRBJ2-7; D unresolved. Germline V gives CDR1 MNHNS, CDR2 SASEGT. The CDR3 consists of 13 residues. The ends were cut back, 3 bases at V and 5 bases at J, with 11 bases in the middle. This CDR3 is CASSDAHMNEQYF. The CDR3 nucleotides are TGTGCCAGCAGTGATGCACATATGAACGAGCAGTACTTC.

This clonotype was seen many times. The chain combines TRBV6-1 with TRBJ2-7; D perhaps matches TRBD1 (6 bases). Germline CDR1 MNHNS, CDR2 SASEGT. With 2 bases removed from V and 6 bases from J, the gap between germline ends came to 14 bases. The CDR3 spans 14 residues. For the CDR3, the DNA is TGTGCCAGCAGTGAACGGACAGAATTGAGCGAGCAGTACTTC. This encodes CASSERTELSEQYF.

V is TRBV7-2 and J is TRBJ2-5, with unresolved D. Trimming took off 1 base at V and 3 bases at J, with 12 bases between the two ends. There are 15 residues in the CDR3. Germline values: CDR1 SGHTA, CDR2 FQGNSA. DNA for the CDR3: TGTGCCAGCAGCTTAGTAGGGCCGAACAAAGAGACCCAGTACTTC. Its translation: CASSLVGPNKETQYF.

This clonotype has a count of ten or more. The rearrangement links TRBV27 to TRBJ1-2, with 7 bases matching TRBD1. Trimming cost V 4 bases and J 4 bases; bases outside gene matches: 12. Per germline, CDR1 MNHEY and CDR2 SMNVEV (reference sequence). This CDR3 region has 16 residues. DNA of the CDR3: TGTGCCAGCAGTTCTTACCGGACCGACAGGGCCTATGGCTACACCTTC. Amino acid sequence: CASSSYRTDRAYGYTF.

Only a few counts were recorded for this clonotype. This sequence joins TRBV6-6 and TRBJ2-7; D is possibly TRBD1 (5 bases). From germline, CDR1 is MNHNY and CDR2 SVGAGI (reference sequence). The CDR3 runs 15 residues. The germline V and J ends were trimmed by 6 bases and 1 base, with 16 bases remaining between them. CDR3 in DNA: TGTGCCAGCAGCCCACAGGCGGCCATTTCCTACGAGCAGTACTTC. Residues: CASSPQAAISYEQYF.